This T cell receptor beta chain originates from a study of radiotherapy plus CTLA-4 blockade in lung cancer. Overall study: Among patients, roughly 17% showed objective responses, and approximately 29% had disease control.

With ipilimumab providing CTLA-4 blockade, focal radiation was administered to patients who had chemo-refractory metastatic non-small-cell lung cancer. After removal of 4 bases from V and 1 base from J, the junction contained 9 bases not matched to a gene. The CDR3 has 19 residues. The germline V gene has CDR1 SGHDT and CDR2 YYEEEE. Repertoires were generated with immunoSEQ multiplex PCR, while TCRdb's copy carries only in-frame clones and drops some. This table has about 55,000 clones, about 80% appearing once. The chain couples TRBV5-6 to TRBJ2-6, with 12 bases fitting TRBD1. This clonotype originated in a human donor with non-small cell lung cancer whose response to radiotherapy plus ipilimumab could not be evaluated. Source: peripheral blood, taken from a patient treated with radiotherapy plus ipilimumab. DNA of the CDR3: TGTGCCAGCAGCGGGGGGCCGGGACAGGGGGCTTCTGGGGCCAACGTCCTGACTTTC. Residues: CASSGGPGQGASGANVLTF.